This is a list of T cell receptor beta chains from one sample in a study of OX40 agonist ivuxolimab in advanced cancers. Clones were sequenced by immunoSEQ multiplex PCR, and TCRdb holds only the in-frame ones, with some missing. The sample holds fewer than 55,000 clones, approximately 90% seen once. The material was CD4+ or CD8+ T cells sorted from blood, obtained in a trial of the OX40 agonist ivuxolimab. Source of these receptors: an adult with an advanced solid tumor such as melanoma, head and neck, liver or kidney cancer. The CDR3 runs from the conserved cysteine through the conserved F or W. The D gene is left open where the match is weak. Size values are once, few and many counts, or a class for expanded clones, and some rows have none.

CAWSNGPGGYEQYF | TGTGCCTGGTCCAATGGACCCGGAGGCTACGAGCAGTACTTC | TRBV30 | NA | TRBJ2-7 | NA
CASREGGGLDEQFF | TGTGCCAGCAGGGAGGGGGGGGGCCTCGATGAGCAGTTCTTC | TRBV27 | NA | TRBJ2-1 | NA
CASSPDVGGAGNQPQHF | TGTGCCAGCAGCCCCGATGTAGGGGGCGCGGGCAATCAGCCCCAGCATTTC | TRBV4-2 | TRBD1 | TRBJ1-5 | NA
CASSKQGASGNTIYF | TGTGCCAGCAGCAAACAGGGAGCCTCTGGAAACACCATATATTTT | TRBV7-9 | NA | TRBJ1-3 | few
CASTFRGGSPLHF | TGTGCCAGCACCTTTAGGGGGGGTTCACCCCTCCACTTT | TRBV5-8 | NA | TRBJ1-6 | NA
CASSLVYTSNQPQHF | TGTGCCAGCAGCTTAGTTTATACGAGCAATCAGCCCCAGCATTTT | TRBV7-2 | NA | TRBJ1-5 | once
CAQGTSGRASTDTQYF | TGTGCCCAGGGGACTAGCGGGAGGGCTAGCACAGATACGCAGTATTTT | TRBV7-8 | TRBD2 | TRBJ2-3 | NA
CASGSPEGSGEETQYF | TGTGCCAGTGGAAGCCCAGAGGGCTCAGGAGAAGAGACCCAGTACTTC | TRBV19 | NA | TRBJ2-5 | NA
CASSDNTGELFF | TGCGCCAGCAGTGACAACACCGGGGAGCTGTTTTTT | TRBV10-1 | NA | TRBJ2-2 | NA
CASRSDRSSYEQYF | TGTGCCAGCAGGTCTGACAGGAGCTCCTACGAGCAGTACTTC | TRBV5-4 | NA | TRBJ2-7 | NA
CASSVLAGANTGELFF | TGTGCCAGCAGTGTGCTAGCGGGGGCAAACACCGGGGAGCTGTTTTTT | TRBV6-4 | TRBD2 | TRBJ2-2 | once
CSVTTSGTDTQYF | TGCAGCGTTACGACTAGCGGGACAGATACGCAGTATTTT | TRBV29-1 | TRBD2 | TRBJ2-3 | NA
CAWSPGRVTHTDTQYF | TGTGCCTGGAGTCCCGGGAGGGTTACTCACACAGATACGCAGTATTTT | TRBV30 | TRBD2 | TRBJ2-3 | NA
CASIDRANTGELFF | TGTGCCAGCATCGACAGGGCCAACACCGGGGAGCTGTTTTTT | TRBV6-1 | TRBD1 | TRBJ2-2 | NA
CASSLSTMNTEAFF | TGCGCCAGCAGCTTGTCCACCATGAACACTGAAGCTTTCTTT | TRBV5-1 | NA | TRBJ1-1 | NA
CAISESWAGDQPQHF | TGTGCCATCAGTGAGTCTTGGGCAGGGGATCAGCCCCAGCATTTT | TRBV10-3 | NA | TRBJ1-5 | few
CASNLNPGVAEAFF | TGTGCCAGCAACCTCAACCCCGGGGTGGCTGAAGCTTTCTTT | TRBV6-1 | NA | TRBJ1-1 | NA
CASSSGTRNTGELFF | TGTGCCAGCAGCTCTGGGACACGGAACACCGGGGAGCTGTTTTTT | TRBV7-3 | NA | TRBJ2-2 | NA
CASSTSGRTQETQYF | TGTGCCAGCAGCACTAGCGGGAGGACCCAAGAGACCCAGTACTTC | TRBV2 | TRBD2 | TRBJ2-5 | NA
CSATPQETQYF | TGCAGTGCTACTCCGCAAGAGACCCAGTACTTC | TRBV20-1 | NA | TRBJ2-5 | once
CASSSRGQGHVENTIYF | TGTGCCAGCAGCTCACGTGGACAGGGTCACGTAGAGAACACCATATATTTT | TRBV9 | TRBD1 | TRBJ1-3 | NA
CASIGGQGLSGANVLTF | TGTGCCAGCATTGGGGGACAGGGCCTCTCTGGGGCCAACGTCCTGACTTTC | TRBV2 | TRBD1 | TRBJ2-6 | NA
CASSLSQGGFNEQFF | TGTGCCAGCAGCTTAAGTCAGGGGGGGTTCAATGAGCAGTTCTTC | TRBV7-2 | NA | TRBJ2-1 | NA
CASSDGRIGGYTF | TGTGCCAGTAGTGATGGACGGATCGGGGGCTACACCTTC | TRBV6-1 | NA | TRBJ1-2 | NA
CASSETGGAVAAFF | TGTGCCAGCAGTGAAACAGGGGGCGCGGTCGCAGCTTTCTTT | TRBV6-1 | TRBD1 | TRBJ1-1 | NA
CASSLAERGGTGELFF | TGTGCCAGCAGCTTGGCCGAGCGGGGGGGCACCGGGGAGCTGTTTTTT | TRBV5-4 | TRBD2 | TRBJ2-2 | NA
CASSQAETAEAFF | TGCGCCAGCAGCCAAGCGGAGACAGCCGAAGCTTTCTTT | TRBV4-3 | NA | TRBJ1-1 | NA
CASSLAVPNTEAFF | TGTGCCAGCAGCTTAGCAGTGCCGAACACTGAAGCTTTCTTT | TRBV7-9 | NA | TRBJ1-1 | NA
CASSLLSSGRYTQYF | TGTGCCAGCAGTTTATTATCTAGCGGGAGGTATACGCAGTATTTT | TRBV28 | TRBD2 | TRBJ2-3 | NA